The 18 T cell receptor beta chains below were found in one sample sequenced in a study of memory CD4+ T cells and cytomegalovirus serostatus. The sort gate was single viable CD3+CD4+CD8-CD45RO+ cells for memory CD4+ T cells. Assay used: immunoSEQ multiplex PCR; TCRdb lists only in-frame clones, some missing. Here the sample spans 55,000 to 60,000 clones, around 80% being singletons. The specimen sequenced was memory CD4+ T cells from blood. These receptors were collected from an adult in good health and CMV-seronegative.

The chain is built from TRBV6-5 and TRBJ2-6, with D unclear. The germline V gene encodes CDR1 MNHEY and CDR2 SVGAGI. The CDR3 covers 14 residues. The CDR3 nucleotides read TGTGCAGTCAGTTTAAGCTCTGGGGCCAACGTCCTGACTTTC. Encoded protein: CAVSLSSGANVLTF.

This sequence joins TRBV7-8 and TRBJ2-7; D might be TRBD1 (5 bases). CDR1 is SGHVS, CDR2 FQNEAQ, per germline. This CDR3 has 14 residues. Trimming removed 1 base from V and 0 bases from J, with 7 bases in between. The CDR3 DNA follows: TGTGCCAGCAGCTTAGGACAGCTCTCCTACGAGCAGTACTTC. This codes for CASSLGQLSYEQYF.

The chain has TRBV7-8 and TRBJ1-4; D not certain. Germline V gene sequence: CDR1 SGHVS, CDR2 FQNEAQ. The CDR3 is made up of 15 amino acids. V was cut by 1 base and J by 0 bases, with 6 bases left in between. Written as DNA, the CDR3 is TGTGCCAGCAGCTTAGTCATTGCAACTAATGAAAAACTGTTTTTT. Its protein is CASSLVIATNEKLFF. Filled out from reference TRBV7-8 and TRBJ1-4, the complete variable domain reads GAGVSQSPRYKVAKRGQDVALRCDPISGHVSLFWYQQALGQGPEFLTYFQNEAQLDKSGLPSDRFFAERPEGSVSTLKIQRTQQEDSAVYLCASSLVIATNEKLFFGSGTQLSVL.

This rearrangement joins TRBV18 to TRBJ1-1; D unresolved. The germline CDR1 and CDR2 sequences are KGHSH and LQKENI. The germline V and J ends were trimmed by 2 bases and 0 bases, with 10 bases remaining between them. This CDR3 has 15 amino acids. CDR3 sequence: CASSPDGTMNTEAFF. Here the CDR3 DNA reads TGTGCCAGCTCACCAGATGGCACCATGAACACTGAAGCTTTCTTT.

This clone was found once. The sample carries other DNA sequences with the same CDR3. This chain connects TRBV30 to TRBJ1-2; D not resolved. V shed 2 bases and J shed 1 base, with 8 bases lying between them. There are 13 residues in the CDR3. CDR1 is GTSNPN and CDR2 is SVGIG in the germline V gene (reference sequence). The CDR3 here is CAWSLGINYGYTF. In DNA, the CDR3 is TGTGCCTGGAGTTTAGGGATTAACTATGGCTACACCTTC.

The gene calls are TRBV11-2 and TRBJ2-1, with D possibly called TRBD1 or TRBD2 (6 bases each). The ends were cut back, 3 bases at V and 3 bases at J, with 24 bases in the middle. This CDR3 region has 19 residues. Germline lookup yields CDR1 SGHAT and CDR2 FQNNGV. CDR3 sequence (DNA): TGTGCCAGCAGCTTGCCCGCCTCTCTAGGGGGGAGAGACTACAATGAGCAGTTCTTC. Residues: CASSLPASLGGRDYNEQFF.

This sequence joins TRBV7-8 and TRBJ2-1; possibly TRBD1 for D (6 bases). The CDR3 is made up of 15 amino acids. Germline V CDR1 and CDR2: SGHVS, FQNEAQ. The V and J ends lost 3 bases and 3 bases respectively, with 12 bases between them. Here the CDR3 DNA reads TGTGCCAGCAGCTTTAGGACAGATATCTACAATGAGCAGTTCTTC. Encoded protein: CASSFRTDIYNEQFF.

The chain couples TRBV11-2 to TRBJ2-3, with D perhaps matching TRBD1 or TRBD2 (6 bases each). V lost 5 bases to trimming and J lost 0 bases, with 15 bases between them. The V gene's germline CDR1 is SGHAT and CDR2 FQNNGV. The CDR3 length is 16 residues. CDR3 nucleotides: TGTGCCAGCAGCCCGGGGGCCAGTCTTAGCACAGATACGCAGTATTTT. The encoded protein is CASSPGASLSTDTQYF. The full variable domain, with the rest looked up from reference TRBV11-2 and TRBJ2-3, is EAGVAQSPRYKIIEKRQSVAFWCNPISGHATLYWYQQILGQGPKLLIQFQNNGVVDDSQLPKDRFSAERLKGVDSTLKIQPAKLEDSAVYLCASSPGASLSTDTQYFGPGTRLTVL.

The V gene is TRBV4-3, the J gene TRBJ2-2; no definite D call. CDR1 is LGHNA, CDR2 YSLEER, per germline. The CDR3 extends over 19 amino acids. Between the trimmed V and J ends, which lost 1 base and 6 bases, there was a span of 24 bases. The CDR3 sequence: CASSQARVAGSSAPGELFF. Here the CDR3 DNA reads TGCGCCAGCAGCCAAGCCCGGGTTGCCGGGTCTTCCGCCCCCGGGGAGCTGTTTTTT.

J is TRBJ2-3 and V is TRBV5-1, with D perhaps matching TRBD1 (5 bases). Germline assignment: CDR1 SGHRS and CDR2 YFSETQ. Trimming cost V 1 base and J 6 bases, with 18 bases left between them. The CDR3 loop spans 16 amino acids. CDR3 sequence (DNA): TGCGCCAGCAGCTTGAACCAGGGTTTCTTGCCGGATACGCAGTATTTT. Protein sequence: CASSLNQGFLPDTQYF.

This rearrangement joins TRBV5-6 to TRBJ2-2, with a tentative D call TRBD1 (6 bases). V shed 4 bases and J shed 6 bases, with 13 bases lying between them. The CDR3 is 14 amino acids. The germline CDR1 and CDR2 sequences are SGHDT and YYEEEE. The CDR3 sequence is CASSPGVSAGELFF. CDR3 sequence (DNA): TGTGCCAGCAGCCCAGGGGTTTCTGCCGGGGAGCTGTTTTTT.

The V and J genes are TRBV18 and TRBJ1-5, with unresolved D. Germline values: CDR1 KGHSH, CDR2 LQKENI. Trimming left V 6 bases short and J 3 bases short, with 12 bases between. The CDR3 runs to 14 residues. The CDR3 DNA reads TGTGCCAGCTCCCTGCGGGAATCCAATCAGCCCCAGCATTTT. This sequence encodes CASSLRESNQPQHF.

Regarding this clone: One end of the junction varies from germline; a read error may be responsible. This chain connects TRBV6-5 to TRBJ2-7, with D possibly being TRBD1 (6 bases). CDR3 length equals 12 residues. In germline, CDR1 is MNHEY, CDR2 SVGAGI. The CDR3 coding sequence is TGTGCCATCAGTCCACAGGGATACGAGCAGTACTTC. It codes for CAISPQGYEQYF.

This chain links TRBV20-1 with TRBJ2-1; possibly TRBD2 for D (5 bases). CDR3 size: 11 residues. In germline, CDR1 is DFQATT, CDR2 SNEGSKA (reference sequence). Deletions cut 1 base from V and 10 bases from J, with 8 bases between. The CDR3 here is CSARGLAEQFF. In nucleotides, the CDR3 is TGCAGTGCTAGAGGTTTAGCGGAGCAGTTCTTC.

The chain couples TRBV18 to TRBJ2-7; weak D call: TRBD2 (5 bases). This CDR3 is built from 14 residues. The V gene lost 2 bases and the J gene lost 5 bases, with 13 bases spanning the gap. Germline V gene sequence: CDR1 KGHSH, CDR2 LQKENI. The CDR3, as DNA: TGTGCCAGCTCACCAGGTCGCGGGCCTAACGAGCAGTACTTC. This gives the protein CASSPGRGPNEQYF. Together with reference TRBV18 and TRBJ2-7, the CDR3 gives the full variable domain: NAGVMQNPRHLVRRRGQEARLRCSPMKGHSHVYWYRQLPEEGLKFMVYLQKENIIDESGMPKERFSAEFPKEGPSILRIQQVVRGDSAAYFCASSPGRGPNEQYFGPGTRLTVT.

The V gene is TRBV29-1, the J gene TRBJ2-1, with 10 bases that match TRBD1. Germline V gives CDR1 SQVTM, CDR2 ANQGSEA. The CDR3 spans 14 residues. Trimming at V came to 7 bases and at J to 5 bases, leaving 8 bases not matched to a gene. CDR3 coding DNA: TGCAGCGGGGGACAGGGGACGTTGCACAATGAGCAGTTCTTC. Its translation: CSGGQGTLHNEQFF.

This chain joins TRBV6-1 and TRBJ2-3; D unclear. From germline, CDR1 is MNHNS and CDR2 SASEGT. V was cut by 0 bases and J by 8 bases, with 9 bases left in between. The CDR3 totals 13 residues. This chain's CDR3 is CASSEAFGITQYF. DNA of the CDR3: TGTGCCAGCAGTGAAGCCTTTGGGATTACGCAGTATTTT.

With respect to this clone: Other nucleotide sequences in the sample specify the same CDR3. CDR3 sequence (DNA): TGTGCCAGCAGTGAAAGATACGAGCAGTACTTC. Its translation is CASSERYEQYF. V and J are TRBV6-1 and TRBJ2-7; D is unclear. CDR1 and CDR2 from the germline V gene are MNHNS and SASEGT. Trimming stripped 2 bases from V and 4 bases from J, with 3 bases between. The CDR3 runs to 11 residues.